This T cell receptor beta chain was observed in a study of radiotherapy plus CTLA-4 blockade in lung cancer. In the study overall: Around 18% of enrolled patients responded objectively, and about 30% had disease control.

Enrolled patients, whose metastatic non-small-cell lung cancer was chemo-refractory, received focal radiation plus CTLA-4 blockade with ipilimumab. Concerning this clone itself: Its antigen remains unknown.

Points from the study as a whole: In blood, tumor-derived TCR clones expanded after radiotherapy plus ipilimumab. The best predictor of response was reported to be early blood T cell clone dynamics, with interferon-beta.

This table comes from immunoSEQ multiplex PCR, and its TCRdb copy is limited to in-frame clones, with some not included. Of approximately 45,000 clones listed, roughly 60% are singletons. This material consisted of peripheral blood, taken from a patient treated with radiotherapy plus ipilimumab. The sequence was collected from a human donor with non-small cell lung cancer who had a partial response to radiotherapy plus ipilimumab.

The CDR3 DNA reads TGTGCCAGCAGTCCCCGGACAAAACAAGAGACCCAGTACTTC. It yields the protein CASSPRTKQETQYF. This rearrangement joins TRBV6-5 to TRBJ2-5; maybe TRBD1 (5 bases). V shed 5 bases and J shed 2 bases, with 12 bases lying between them. Germline V CDR1 and CDR2: MNHEY, SVGAGI. The CDR3 runs to 14 residues.